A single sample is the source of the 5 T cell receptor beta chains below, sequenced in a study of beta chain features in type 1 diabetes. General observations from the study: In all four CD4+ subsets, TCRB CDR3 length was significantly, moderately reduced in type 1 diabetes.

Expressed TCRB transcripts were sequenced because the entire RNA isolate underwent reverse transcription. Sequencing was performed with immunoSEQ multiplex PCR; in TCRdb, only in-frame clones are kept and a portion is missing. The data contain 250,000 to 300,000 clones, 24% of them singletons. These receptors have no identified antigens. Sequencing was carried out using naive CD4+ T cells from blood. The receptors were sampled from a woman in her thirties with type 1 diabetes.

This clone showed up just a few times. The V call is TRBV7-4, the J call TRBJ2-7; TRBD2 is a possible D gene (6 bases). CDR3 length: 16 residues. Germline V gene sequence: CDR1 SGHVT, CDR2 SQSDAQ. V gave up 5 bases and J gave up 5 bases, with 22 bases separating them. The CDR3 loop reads CASSRRKGWGEDEQYF. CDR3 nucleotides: TGTGCCAGCAGCCGCAGGAAGGGTTGGGGGGAGGACGAGCAGTACTTC.

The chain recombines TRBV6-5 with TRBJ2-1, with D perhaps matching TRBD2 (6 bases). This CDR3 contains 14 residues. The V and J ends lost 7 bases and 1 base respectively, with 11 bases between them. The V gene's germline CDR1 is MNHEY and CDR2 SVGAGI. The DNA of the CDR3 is TGTGCCAGCACCCCCGGGACTTCCTACAATGAGCAGTTCTTC. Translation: CASTPGTSYNEQFF.

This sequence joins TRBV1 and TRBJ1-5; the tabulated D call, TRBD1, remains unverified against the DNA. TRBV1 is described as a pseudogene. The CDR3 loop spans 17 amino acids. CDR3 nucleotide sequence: TGCACCAGCAGCCAAGACCACTGGACAGGGAACCACCAGCCCCAGCATTTT. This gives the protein CTSSQDHWTGNHQPQHF.

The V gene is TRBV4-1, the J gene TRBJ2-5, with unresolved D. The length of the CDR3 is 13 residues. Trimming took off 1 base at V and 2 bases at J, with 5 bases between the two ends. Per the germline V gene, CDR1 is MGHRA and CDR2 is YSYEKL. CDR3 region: CASSQAFQETQYF. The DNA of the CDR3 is TGCGCCAGCAGCCAAGCGTTTCAAGAGACCCAGTACTTC.

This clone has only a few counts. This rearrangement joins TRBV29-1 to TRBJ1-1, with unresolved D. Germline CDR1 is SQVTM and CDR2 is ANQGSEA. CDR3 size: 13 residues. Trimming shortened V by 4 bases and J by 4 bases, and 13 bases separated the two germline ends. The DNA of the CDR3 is TGCAGCGTTGTCAAGGTCGCGGCCACTGAAGCTTTCTTT. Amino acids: CSVVKVAATEAFF.